This T cell receptor (beta chain) was profiled in a study of OX40 agonist ivuxolimab in advanced cancers. On the study more broadly: As their treatment, patients were administered ivuxolimab, an agonistic anti-OX40 (CD134) antibody. Prior therapy, whether anti-PD-1, anti-PD-L1 or anti-CTLA-4, was allowed, and 35% to 40% had some. General study findings and limits: The antigen specificity of the peripheral T cells (those that were expanded) was not determined.

Points on this clone: Its antigen remains unknown.

The method was immunoSEQ multiplex PCR; TCRdb's version includes in-frame clones alone and lacks a portion of them. The repertoire holds approximately 21,000 clones, about 87% seen once, with around 30% in the top ten. This CDR3 region has 15 residues. CDR1 and CDR2 (germline): SGDLS, YYNGEE. The trim removed 0 bases at V and 4 bases at J, leaving 3 bases unmatched. The input for sequencing was CD4+ or CD8+ T cells sorted from blood, taken in a trial of the OX40 agonist ivuxolimab. This receptor was taken from an adult with an advanced solid tumor such as melanoma, head and neck, liver or kidney cancer. This sequence joins TRBV9 and TRBJ2-3, with 9 positions matching TRBD2. CDR3 sequence: CASSVDGTSSDTQYF. The CDR3 DNA follows: TGTGCCAGCAGCGTAGACGGGACTAGCTCAGATACGCAGTATTTT.